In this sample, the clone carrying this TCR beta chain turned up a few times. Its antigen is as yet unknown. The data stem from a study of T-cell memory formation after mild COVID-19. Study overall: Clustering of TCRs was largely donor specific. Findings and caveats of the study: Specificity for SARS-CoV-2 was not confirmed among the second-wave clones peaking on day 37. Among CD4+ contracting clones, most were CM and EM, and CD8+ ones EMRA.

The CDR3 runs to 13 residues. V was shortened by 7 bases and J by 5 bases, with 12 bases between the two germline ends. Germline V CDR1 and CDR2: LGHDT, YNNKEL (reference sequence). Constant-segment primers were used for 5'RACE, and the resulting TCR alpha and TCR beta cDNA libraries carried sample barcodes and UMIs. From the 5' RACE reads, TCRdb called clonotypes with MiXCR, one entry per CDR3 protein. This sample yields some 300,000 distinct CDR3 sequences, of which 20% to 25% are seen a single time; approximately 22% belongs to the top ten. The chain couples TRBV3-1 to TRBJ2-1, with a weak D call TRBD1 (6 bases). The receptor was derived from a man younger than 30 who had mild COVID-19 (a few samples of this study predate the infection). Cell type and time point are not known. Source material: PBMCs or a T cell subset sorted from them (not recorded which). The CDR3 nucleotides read TGTGCCAGCACCCGACAGGCAGACAATGAGCAGTTCTTC. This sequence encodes CASTRQADNEQFF.